The 5 T cell receptor beta chains below all came from one sample that was sequenced in a study of neurological immune-mediated disorders. One entry per CDR3 protein, called by TCRdb with MiXCR from the 5' RACE reads. The sample includes roughly 56,000 distinct CDR3 sequences, roughly an eighth of them seen just once. Sequences were obtained from PBMCs. These receptors were taken from a man between 60 and 70 years old in good health.

This clonotype was seen many times. This chain connects TRBV9 to TRBJ2-3; possible D gene TRBD2, 7 bases. The CDR3 spans 18 residues. The ends were cut back, 0 bases at V and 1 base at J, with 18 bases in the middle. The germline V gene has CDR1 SGDLS and CDR2 YYNGEE. For the CDR3, the DNA is TGTGCCAGCAGCGTAGAGGGACTCGCGGGGGCTGGCACAGATACGCAGTATTTT. Its protein is CASSVEGLAGAGTDTQYF.

Ten or more counts support this clonotype. The chain links TRBV19 to TRBJ2-7; 7 bases match TRBD1. The V gene end was trimmed by 6 bases and the J gene end by 2 bases; junction bases not matched to a gene: 10. The length of the CDR3 is 15 residues. Germline V gene lookup returns CDR1 LNHDA and CDR2 SQIVND (reference sequence). The CDR3 region has the DNA TGTGCCAGTAGACTTCGACAGCAGGGGGCCTACGAGCAGTACTTC. It specifies CASRLRQQGAYEQYF.

There are many counts of this clonotype. The chain recombines TRBV20-1 with TRBJ2-3, with 9 nucleotides matching TRBD1. V lost 4 bases, J lost 4 bases, and 15 bases stayed unmatched. The CDR3 is made up of 17 amino acids. In germline, CDR1 is DFQATT, CDR2 SNEGSKA (reference sequence). The CDR3 DNA follows: TGCAGTGCTAAGCAAATCACAGGGGGCGCCTTGGCAGATACGCAGTATTTT. It codes for CSAKQITGGALADTQYF.

The table lists this clonotype with many counts. The chain recombines TRBV5-1 with TRBJ1-1, with D unclear. CDR3 length: 14 residues. Trimming took 1 base from V and 1 from J, leaving 8 bases between them. The germline gives CDR1 SGHRS, CDR2 YFSETQ. CDR3 in DNA: TGCGCCAGCAGCTTGTCCGTAGAGAACACTGAAGCTTTCTTT. Translating it yields CASSLSVENTEAFF. Drawing the rest from reference TRBV5-1 and TRBJ1-1, the complete variable domain is KAGVTQTPRYLIKTRGQQVTLSCSPISGHRSVSWYQQTPGQGLQFLFEYFSETQRNKGNFPGRFSGRQFSNSRSEMNVSTLELGDSALYLCASSLSVENTEAFFGQGTRLTVV.

This clonotype was counted at least ten times. The chain joins TRBV11-1 to TRBJ2-3; 8 bases align to TRBD2. Germline V CDR1 and CDR2: SGHAT, FQDESV (reference sequence). The CDR3 totals 17 residues. J gave up 2 bases and V 0 bases, and 7 bases lay outside the gene matches. The CDR3 region is CASSLARSGGYTDTQYF. In DNA, the CDR3 is TGTGCCAGCAGCTTAGCGCGGAGCGGGGGATACACAGATACGCAGTATTTT.